Listed below are T cell receptor beta chains from one sample, sequenced in a study of cytomegalovirus exposure and HLA in healthy donors. The data were produced by immunoSEQ multiplex PCR, yet TCRdb's version contains in-frame clones alone and is incomplete. The profile shows 100,000 to 150,000 clones, 74% of them singletons. The sample comprised PBMCs. The receptors originated from a man in his forties in good health and CMV-seropositive. CDR3s include the opening cysteine and the closing phenylalanine or tryptophan. D genes are given only for firm matches. Clone size is shown for a subset of rows, as once, few, many or a class of expanded clone.

abundance	v_gene	j_gene	d_gene	CDR3aa	CDR3nt
.	TRBV18	TRBJ1-2	.	CASSPPGGLGYTF	TGTGCCAGCTCACCACCCGGGGGACTTGGCTACACCTTC
.	TRBV5-1	TRBJ2-7	.	CASTSRSYEQYF	TGCGCCAGCACCTCCCGTTCCTACGAGCAGTACTTC
.	TRBV29-1	TRBJ1-1	.	CSVVSDTEAFF	TGCAGCGTTGTATCGGACACTGAAGCTTTCTTT
.	TRBV6-1	TRBJ2-5	.	CASSDGGNIQETQYF	TGTGCCAGCAGTGATGGGGGGAACATCCAAGAGACCCAGTACTTC
.	TRBV5-4	TRBJ2-2	TRBD2	CASSLAVVAGETGELFF	TGTGCCAGCAGCTTGGCCGTGGTAGCGGGGGAGACCGGGGAGCTGTTTTTT
.	TRBV11-3	TRBJ2-1	TRBD2	CASSLLAGGPNEQFF	TGTGCCAGCAGCCTCCTAGCGGGGGGCCCCAATGAGCAGTTCTTC
.	TRBV30	TRBJ1-2	TRBD1	CAWNTGVFGYGYTF	TGTGCCTGGAACACAGGGGTGTTCGGTTATGGCTACACCTTC
.	TRBV9	TRBJ2-1	TRBD2	CASSVRSGRRRGEQFF	TGTGCCAGCAGCGTAAGAAGCGGGAGGAGGAGGGGTGAGCAGTTCTTC
.	TRBV2	TRBJ2-3	TRBD2	CASLRGGLAGISTDTQYF	TGTGCCAGCCTGAGGGGGGGACTAGCGGGAATAAGCACAGATACGCAGTATTTT
.	TRBV28	TRBJ1-2	.	CASSLGGADYGYTF	TGTGCCAGCAGTTTAGGGGGGGCGGACTATGGCTACACCTTC
.	TRBV6-5	TRBJ1-5	.	CASSRDSNQPQHF	TGTGCCAGCAGCCGCGATAGCAATCAGCCCCAGCATTTT
once	TRBV9	TRBJ2-1	TRBD2	CASSVMAGGPNEQFF	TGTGCCAGCAGCGTAATGGCGGGAGGGCCGAATGAGCAGTTCTTC
.	TRBV5-4	TRBJ2-2	TRBD2	CASSKTSGANTGELFF	TGTGCCAGCAGCAAGACTAGCGGAGCGAACACCGGGGAGCTGTTTTTT
.	TRBV27	TRBJ2-3	.	CASSLRTGGTDTQYF	TGTGCCAGCAGTTTAAGGACGGGAGGCACAGATACGCAGTATTTT
.	TRBV5-1	TRBJ1-1	.	CASSPGLNTEAFF	TGCGCCAGCAGCCCGGGTTTGAACACTGAAGCTTTCTTT
.	TRBV19	TRBJ1-5	.	CASSNNNQPQHF	TGTGCCAGTAGTAACAACAATCAGCCCCAGCATTTT
.	TRBV10-3	TRBJ1-1	.	CAMESGGKNTEAFF	TGTGCCATGGAAAGTGGAGGGAAGAACACTGAAGCTTTCTTT
.	TRBV4-1	TRBJ1-3	.	CASSQATGKFSGNTIYF	TGCGCCAGCAGCCAAGCTACAGGGAAGTTCTCTGGAAACACCATATATTTT
.	TRBV2	TRBJ2-1	TRBD2	CASSRGTSGGLNEQFF	TGTGCCAGCAGCCGAGGGACTAGCGGGGGCCTCAATGAGCAGTTCTTC
.	TRBV7-9	TRBJ2-1	.	CASSSRAQWGDEQFF	TGTGCCAGCAGCTCCCGGGCCCAGTGGGGCGATGAGCAGTTCTTC
.	TRBV4-3	TRBJ1-2	.	CASSRSRWGEDGYTF	TGCGCCAGCAGCCGCTCTCGGTGGGGGGAGGATGGCTACACCTTC
.	TRBV27	TRBJ2-1	TRBD1	CASRGTVYNEQFF	TGTGCCAGCAGAGGGACAGTCTACAATGAGCAGTTCTTC
.	TRBV7-9	TRBJ1-2	TRBD1	CASSRTGAQGYTF	TGTGCCAGCAGCCGGACAGGGGCGCAGGGCTACACCTTC
.	TRBV11-2	TRBJ2-6	.	CASSQTDRWAPGANVLTF	TGTGCCAGCAGCCAAACCGACAGATGGGCTCCTGGGGCCAACGTCCTGACTTTC
few	TRBV10-3	TRBJ1-2	TRBD1	CAISEGTGGYYGYTF	TGTGCCATCAGTGAGGGGACAGGGGGTTACTATGGCTACACCTTC
.	TRBV7-9	TRBJ2-7	TRBD1	CASRGTERYEQYF	TGTGCCAGCAGGGGGACAGAACGCTACGAGCAGTACTTC
.	TRBV7-2	TRBJ1-5	TRBD1	CASSLEGASNQPQHF	TGTGCCAGCAGCTTAGAGGGGGCAAGCAATCAGCCCCAGCATTTT
few	TRBV4-1	TRBJ1-4	.	CASSQDESGFGEKLFF	TGCGCCAGCAGCCAAGATGAGTCGGGGTTCGGTGAAAAACTGTTTTTT
.	TRBV27	TRBJ2-7	TRBD1	CASSFSQGAYEQYF	TGTGCCAGCAGTTTTTCGCAGGGGGCCTACGAGCAGTACTTC
.	TRBV2	TRBJ1-2	TRBD1	CASSSSGTGVGGYTF	TGTGCCAGCAGTTCCTCCGGGACAGGGGTAGGAGGCTACACCTTC
.	TRBV5-1	TRBJ2-7	.	CASSLGDLRGLWGEQYF	TGCGCCAGCAGCTTGGGGGACTTGCGGGGGCTTTGGGGGGAGCAGTACTTC
.	TRBV2	TRBJ1-5	.	CASTGTNNQPQHF	TGTGCCAGCACCGGGACAAATAATCAGCCCCAGCATTTT
.	TRBV5-1	TRBJ2-5	TRBD1	CASSLWGQPNFYQETQYF	TGCGCCAGCAGCTTGTGGGGACAGCCAAATTTTTATCAAGAGACCCAGTACTTC
.	TRBV18	TRBJ2-7	TRBD1	CASSPTGGEQYF	TGTGCCAGCTCTCCAACAGGGGGCGAGCAGTACTTC
.	TRBV6-5	TRBJ1-1	.	CASSYLTETEAFF	TGTGCCAGCAGTTACCTGACAGAAACTGAAGCTTTCTTT
once	TRBV27	TRBJ1-2	.	CASSLAGLRDGGYTF	TGTGCCAGCAGTTTAGCGGGGCTGCGGGACGGGGGCTACACCTTC
once	TRBV5-6	TRBJ2-3	.	CASSLQGNTQYF	TGTGCCAGCAGCCTCCAGGGAAATACGCAGTATTTT
.	TRBV6-1	TRBJ1-2	.	CASSEGSRANYGYTF	TGTGCCAGCAGTGAAGGTTCCAGGGCCAACTATGGCTACACCTTC
.	TRBV25-1	TRBJ1-2	TRBD1	CASRGTGSWSGYTF	TGTGCCAGCAGAGGGACAGGGAGCTGGTCTGGCTACACCTTC
few	TRBV19	TRBJ2-5	.	CASSKQGMVQETQYF	TGTGCCAGCAGTAAACAGGGAATGGTCCAAGAGACCCAGTACTTC
.	TRBV28	TRBJ1-1	.	CASSPPGGRNTEAFF	TGTGCCAGCAGTCCGCCGGGGGGAAGGAACACTGAAGCTTTCTTT